This T cell receptor (beta chain) was obtained from a study of blood T cell repertoires in COVID-19. The wider study: Both acute and convalescent COVID-19 samples were obtained from the United States, Italy and Spain. PBMCs, B-cell-depleted T cells, or T cells provided the cDNA or gDNA that made up the material.

In the original workflow: The assay estimated nucleated cells by amplifying reference gene primers. Using immunoSEQ multiplex PCR, the repertoire was profiled, and TCRdb retains in-frame clones only, with some absent. The D gene and trimming were derived from the DNA, and the V and J assignments and clone size from that table. The table shows over 30,000 clones, with around 91% occurring only once. This clone was observed once. Germline loops: CDR1 SGHDT, CDR2 YYEEEE. The CDR3 extends over 14 amino acids. Trimming removed 5 bases from V and 3 bases from J; junction bases left unmatched: 7. The receptor comes from a man between 65 and 85 years old with active or convalescent COVID-19. Sequencing input: peripheral blood. This chain links TRBV5-6 with TRBJ1-2; TRBD1 matches 7 bases. The CDR3 loop reads CASRVQGKDYGYTF. CDR3 DNA sequence: TGTGCCAGCAGAGTACAGGGGAAAGACTATGGCTACACCTTC.